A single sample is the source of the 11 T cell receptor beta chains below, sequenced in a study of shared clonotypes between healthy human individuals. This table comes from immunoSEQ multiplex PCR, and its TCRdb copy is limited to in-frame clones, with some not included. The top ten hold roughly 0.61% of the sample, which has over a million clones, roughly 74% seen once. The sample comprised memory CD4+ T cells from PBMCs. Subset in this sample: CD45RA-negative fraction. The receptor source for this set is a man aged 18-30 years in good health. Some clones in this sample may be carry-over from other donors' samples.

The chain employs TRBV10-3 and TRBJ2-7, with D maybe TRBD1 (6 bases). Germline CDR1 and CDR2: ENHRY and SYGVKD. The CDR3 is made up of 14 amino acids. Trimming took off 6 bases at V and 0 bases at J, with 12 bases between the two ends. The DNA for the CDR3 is TGTGCCATCAGCCGCCGGGACACCTCCTACGAGCAGTACTTC. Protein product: CAISRRDTSYEQYF.

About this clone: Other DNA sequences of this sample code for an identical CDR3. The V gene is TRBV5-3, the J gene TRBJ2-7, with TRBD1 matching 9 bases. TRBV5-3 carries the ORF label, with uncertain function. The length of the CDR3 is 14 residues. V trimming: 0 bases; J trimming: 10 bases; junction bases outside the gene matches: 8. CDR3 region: CARSLDDRGSEQYF. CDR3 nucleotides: TGTGCCAGAAGCTTGGATGACAGGGGGTCGGAACAGTACTTC.

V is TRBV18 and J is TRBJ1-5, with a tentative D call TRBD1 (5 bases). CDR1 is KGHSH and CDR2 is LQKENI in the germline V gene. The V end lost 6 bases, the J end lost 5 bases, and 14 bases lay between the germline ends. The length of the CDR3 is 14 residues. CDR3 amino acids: CASSREGRDQPQHF. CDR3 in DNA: TGTGCCAGCTCCCGAGAGGGGCGCGATCAGCCCCAGCATTTT.

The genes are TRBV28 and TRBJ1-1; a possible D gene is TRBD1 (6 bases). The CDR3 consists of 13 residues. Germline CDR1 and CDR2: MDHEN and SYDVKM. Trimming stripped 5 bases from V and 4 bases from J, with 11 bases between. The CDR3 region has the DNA TGTGCCAGCAGTCCTACAGGGCCCACTGAAGCTTTCTTT. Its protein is CASSPTGPTEAFF.

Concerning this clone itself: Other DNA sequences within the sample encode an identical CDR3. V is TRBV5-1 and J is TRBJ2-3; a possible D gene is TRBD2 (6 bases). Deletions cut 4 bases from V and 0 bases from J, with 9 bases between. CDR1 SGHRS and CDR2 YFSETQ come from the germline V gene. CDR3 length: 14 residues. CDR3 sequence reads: CASSRDSSTDTQYF. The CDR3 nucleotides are TGCGCCAGCAGCAGGGACTCTAGCACAGATACGCAGTATTTT.

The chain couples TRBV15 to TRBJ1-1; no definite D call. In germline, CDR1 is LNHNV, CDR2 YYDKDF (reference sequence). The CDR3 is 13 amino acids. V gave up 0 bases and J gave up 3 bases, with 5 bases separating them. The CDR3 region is CATSRDPYTEAFF. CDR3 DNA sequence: TGTGCCACCAGCAGAGATCCGTACACTGAAGCTTTCTTT.

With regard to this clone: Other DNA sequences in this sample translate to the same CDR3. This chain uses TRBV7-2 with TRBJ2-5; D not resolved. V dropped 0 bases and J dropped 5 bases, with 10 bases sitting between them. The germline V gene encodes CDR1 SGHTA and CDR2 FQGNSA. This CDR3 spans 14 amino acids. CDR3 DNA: TGTGCCAGCAGCTTAGCTTCACGACGGGAGACCCAGTACTTC. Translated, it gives CASSLASRRETQYF.

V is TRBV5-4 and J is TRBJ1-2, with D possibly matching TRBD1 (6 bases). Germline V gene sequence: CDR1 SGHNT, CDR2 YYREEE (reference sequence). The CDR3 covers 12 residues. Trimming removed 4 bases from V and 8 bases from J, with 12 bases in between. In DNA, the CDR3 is TGTGCCAGCAGCATAGGGGGTCGGGGCTACACCTTC. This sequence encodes CASSIGGRGYTF.

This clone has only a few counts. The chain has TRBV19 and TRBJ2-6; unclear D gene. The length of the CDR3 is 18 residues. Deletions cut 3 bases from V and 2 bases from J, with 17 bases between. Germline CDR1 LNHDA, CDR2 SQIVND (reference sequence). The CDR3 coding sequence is TGTGCCAGTAGTATTATCCGGGCTCCGGAGCCTGGGGCCAACGTCCTGACTTTC. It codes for CASSIIRAPEPGANVLTF.

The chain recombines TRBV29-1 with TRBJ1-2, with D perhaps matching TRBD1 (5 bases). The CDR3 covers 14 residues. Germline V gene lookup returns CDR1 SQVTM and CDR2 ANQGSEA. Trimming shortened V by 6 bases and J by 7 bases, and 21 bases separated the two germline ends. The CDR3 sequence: CSVQPQGYPVGYTF. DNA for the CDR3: TGCAGCGTCCAACCCCAGGGTTATCCAGTTGGCTACACCTTC.

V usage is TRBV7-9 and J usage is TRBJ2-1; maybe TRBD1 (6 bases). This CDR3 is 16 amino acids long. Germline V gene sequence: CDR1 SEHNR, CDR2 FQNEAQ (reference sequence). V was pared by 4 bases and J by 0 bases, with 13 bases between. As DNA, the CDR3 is TGTGCCAGCAGCTACACCGGGACAATCTCCTACAATGAGCAGTTCTTC. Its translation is CASSYTGTISYNEQFF. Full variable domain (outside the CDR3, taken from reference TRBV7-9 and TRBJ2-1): DTGVSQNPRHKITKRGQNVTFRCDPISEHNRLYWYRQTLGQGPEFLTYFQNEAQLEKSRLLSDRFSAERPKGSFSTLEIQRTEQGDSAMYLCASSYTGTISYNEQFFGPGTRLTVL.